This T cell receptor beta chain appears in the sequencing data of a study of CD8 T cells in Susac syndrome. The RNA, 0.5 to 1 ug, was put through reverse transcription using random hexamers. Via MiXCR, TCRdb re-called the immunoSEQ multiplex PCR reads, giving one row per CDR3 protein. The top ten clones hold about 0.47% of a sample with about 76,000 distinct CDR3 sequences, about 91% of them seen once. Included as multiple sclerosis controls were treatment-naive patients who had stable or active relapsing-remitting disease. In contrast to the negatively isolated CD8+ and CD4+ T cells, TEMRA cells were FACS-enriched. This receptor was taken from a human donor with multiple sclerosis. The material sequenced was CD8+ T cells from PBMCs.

The CDR3 loop reads CASSELAGAFYEQYF. CDR3 bases: TGTGCCAGCAGTGAACTAGCGGGAGCCTTCTACGAGCAGTACTTC. This chain links TRBV6-1 with TRBJ2-7; 10 bases are shared with TRBD2. With V trimmed by 2 bases and J by 3 bases, 4 bases remained unmatched. Germline CDR1 reads MNHNS; CDR2 reads SASEGT. The CDR3 consists of 15 residues.